The text below deals with one T cell receptor beta chain. The data were obtained in a study of blood T cell repertoires in COVID-19. Study overall: T cells, B-cell-depleted T cells, or PBMCs provided the cDNA or gDNA that served as material.

CDR1 and CDR2 (germline): SGHTA, FQGTGA. V lost 2 bases and J 0 bases, leaving 9 bases between the germline ends. The CDR3 consists of 15 residues. In the original processing: Counts of nucleated cells, estimated from reference gene primer amplification, were obtained. TCRdb's copy holds only in-frame clones and misses some; the assay was immunoSEQ multiplex PCR. D and trimming were read from the DNA, whereas the V and J calls and clone size are those reported in that table. The sample shows about 350,000 clones, about 90% of them seen only once. Sequenced sample: peripheral blood. The receptor was derived from a woman in her seventies with COVID-19, enrolled during active disease. This rearrangement joins TRBV7-3 to TRBJ2-3; D perhaps matches TRBD2 (6 bases). CDR3 residues: CASSLRDSSTDTQYF. CDR3 in DNA: TGTGCCAGCAGCTTACGGGACTCCAGCACAGATACGCAGTATTTT.